Below are 31 T cell receptor beta chains sequenced from a single sample in a study of blood T cell repertoires in COVID-19. This table comes from immunoSEQ multiplex PCR, and its TCRdb copy is limited to in-frame clones, with some not included. The sample contains around 190,000 clones, about nine tenths of which appear only once. The source material was peripheral blood. The receptor source for this set is a man aged 18 to 30 with active or convalescent COVID-19.

The gene calls are TRBV29-1 and TRBJ2-3, with 13 bases matching TRBD2. There are 15 residues in the CDR3. Per the germline V gene, CDR1 is SQVTM and CDR2 is ANQGSEA. Trimming took 6 bases from V and 1 from J; bases not matched to a gene: 4. CDR3 nucleotides: TGCAGCGTAATACTAGCGGGGGGGGGCACAGATACGCAGTATTTT. This encodes CSVILAGGGTDTQYF.

A few counts support this clone. V gene TRBV19 combines with J gene TRBJ1-3; D call uncertain. The CDR3 is 16 residues long. With 6 bases removed from V and 2 bases from J, the gap between germline ends came to 17 bases. Germline CDR1 LNHDA, CDR2 SQIVND (reference sequence). The CDR3 here is CASRGQRAYAGNTIYF. For the CDR3, the DNA is TGTGCCAGTAGAGGCCAGAGGGCTTACGCTGGAAACACCATATATTTT. Using reference TRBV19 and TRBJ1-3 for the parts outside the CDR3, the full variable domain is DGGITQSPKYLFRKEGQNVTLSCEQNLNHDAMYWYRQDPGQGLRLIYYSQIVNDFQKGDIAEGYSVSREKKESFPLTVTSAQKNPTAFYLCASRGQRAYAGNTIYFGEGSWLTVV.

In the case of this clone: A read error may be the cause here, since a much bigger clone is one base away. V and J are TRBV5-5 and TRBJ1-1; TRBD1 is a possible D gene (5 bases). Trimming took off 1 base at V and 1 base at J, with 5 bases between the two ends. CDR1 and CDR2 from the germline V gene are SGHKS and YYEKEE (reference sequence). The CDR3 spans 13 residues. The CDR3 bases are TGTGCCAGCAGCTTGAGGGGGAACACTGAAGCTTTCTTT. Translated: CASSLRGNTEAFF.

The chain couples TRBV15 to TRBJ2-1; 15 bases are a match to TRBD2. The germline CDR1 and CDR2 sequences are LNHNV and YYDKDF (reference sequence). V gave up 0 bases and J gave up 10 bases; unmatched junction bases: 7. The CDR3 length is 17 residues. The DNA of the CDR3 is TGTGCCACCAGCAGAGATCAGGGACTAGCGGGAGGCTTGGAGCAGTTCTTC. Protein: CATSRDQGLAGGLEQFF.

The chain joins TRBV9 to TRBJ1-1; D may be TRBD1 (6 bases). Trimming left V 3 bases short and J 3 bases short, with 15 bases between. Germline CDR1 and CDR2: SGDLS and YYNGEE. This CDR3 region has 15 residues. CDR3 sequence: CASSAARGLDTEAFF. The DNA of the CDR3 is TGTGCCAGCAGCGCTGCCAGGGGTCTAGACACTGAAGCTTTCTTT.

This chain joins TRBV13 and TRBJ1-1, with a tentative D call TRBD1 (5 bases). Trimming cost V 7 bases and J 6 bases, with 12 bases left between them. This CDR3 comprises 12 residues. CDR1 is PRHDT, CDR2 FYEKMQ, per germline (reference sequence). The chain's CDR3 is CASNGGIAEAFF. The CDR3 DNA reads as TGTGCCAGCAACGGGGGAATAGCTGAAGCTTTCTTT.

This clone was observed once. The chain has TRBV15 and TRBJ1-2; 8 nucleotides line up with TRBD1. This CDR3 spans 17 amino acids. Unmatched junction bases numbered 15, after V lost 3 bases and J lost 6 bases. Germline CDR1 and CDR2: LNHNV and YYDKDF (reference sequence). CDR3 region: CATSSGYRVGQGDGYTF. The CDR3 DNA sequence: TGTGCCACCAGCAGTGGATACAGAGTTGGACAGGGTGATGGCTACACCTTC.

This clone was picked up a small number of times. V usage is TRBV9 and J usage is TRBJ1-4; 7 bases agree with TRBD1. Germline V gene data show CDR1 as SGDLS and CDR2 as YYNGEE. The CDR3 has 15 residues. V lost 4 bases and J lost 7; bases outside the gene matches: 10. The CDR3 region is CASSPSGTVGEKLFF. DNA of the CDR3: TGTGCCAGCAGCCCTAGCGGGACAGTCGGTGAAAAACTGTTTTTT.

This chain links TRBV14 with TRBJ1-4; D gene ambiguous. CDR3 length equals 16 residues. Per the germline V gene, CDR1 is SGHDN and CDR2 is FVKESK. Between the trimmed V and J ends, which lost 1 base and 8 bases, there was a span of 17 bases. The CDR3 here is CASSQAPIDPGEKLFF. The CDR3 DNA reads TGTGCCAGCAGCCAAGCTCCGATTGACCCCGGGGAAAAACTGTTTTTT.

This chain connects TRBV12-3 or TRBV12-4 to TRBJ1-2, with 10 nucleotides matching TRBD1. Trimming removed 5 bases from V and 5 bases from J; junction bases left unmatched: 2. The CDR3 consists of 13 residues. Written as DNA, the CDR3 is TGTGCCAGCAGTCCGGACAGGGGGTATGGCTACACCTTC. This gives the protein CASSPDRGYGYTF.

The chain employs TRBV11-2 and TRBJ1-2; TRBD1 matches at 9 bases. The V gene's germline CDR1 is SGHAT and CDR2 FQNNGV. With V trimmed by 5 bases and J by 8 bases, 9 bases remained unmatched. This CDR3 has 14 residues. Here the CDR3 reads CASSRTGEFSGYTF. Here the CDR3 DNA reads TGTGCCAGCAGCCGGACAGGGGAGTTTAGCGGCTACACCTTC.

This clone showed up just a few times. The rearrangement uses TRBV7-3 and TRBJ2-1, with a possible D match to TRBD1 (5 bases). Germline-derived CDR1 and CDR2 are SGHTA and FQGTGA. The V end lost 2 bases, the J end lost 6 bases, and 8 bases lay between the germline ends. The CDR3 is 13 residues long. Written as DNA, the CDR3 is TGTGCCAGCAGCTTAGGGGCTATCAATGAGCAGTTCTTC. Translating it yields CASSLGAINEQFF.

The chain links TRBV29-1 to TRBJ1-2; 8 bases agree with TRBD1. The germline gives CDR1 SQVTM, CDR2 ANQGSEA. The CDR3 contains 17 residues. The V gene end was trimmed by 3 bases and the J gene end by 2 bases; junction bases not matched to a gene: 14. CDR3 region: CSVDPRAGGRDNYGYTF. CDR3 nucleotide sequence: TGCAGCGTTGACCCTCGTGCAGGGGGCCGAGACAACTATGGCTACACCTTC.

The gene calls are TRBV9 and TRBJ2-2; 15 bases are shared with TRBD2. The germline V gene encodes CDR1 SGDLS and CDR2 YYNGEE. The CDR3 runs to 18 residues. V lost 0 bases and J lost 5; bases outside the gene matches: 5. The CDR3 bases are TGTGCCAGCAGCGTAGGGACTAGCGGGAGGGCCGTAACCGGGGAGCTGTTTTTT. This translates into CASSVGTSGRAVTGELFF.

The V and J genes are TRBV30 and TRBJ1-3, with TRBD1 identical over 11 bases. Unmatched junction bases numbered 7, after V lost 1 base and J lost 2 bases. The CDR3 runs to 17 residues. Germline-derived CDR1 and CDR2 are GTSNPN and SVGIG (reference sequence). The CDR3, as DNA: TGTGCCTGGAGTGCCCTCAGGACAGGGGGCACTGGAAACACCATATATTTT. This translates into CAWSALRTGGTGNTIYF.

The chain links TRBV18 to TRBJ1-1, with D possibly being TRBD1 (5 bases). CDR1 KGHSH and CDR2 LQKENI come from the germline V gene. The V and J ends lost 3 bases and 0 bases respectively, with 17 bases between them. The CDR3 extends over 17 amino acids. The CDR3 reads CASSPISGGAMNTEAFF. CDR3 bases: TGTGCCAGCTCACCGATTTCCGGGGGTGCTATGAACACTGAAGCTTTCTTT.

Note on this clone: The junction shows a germline mismatch at one end, possibly a read error. The chain joins TRBV15 to TRBJ2-1; no clear D. This CDR3 region has 11 residues. CDR1 and CDR2 from the germline V gene are LNHNV and YYDKDF (reference sequence). CDR3 DNA sequence: TGTGCAACCAGGAGTTACAATGAGCAGTTCTTC. It yields the protein CATRSYNEQFF.

The chain recombines TRBV7-2 with TRBJ1-5; no reliable D call. V was trimmed by 5 bases and J by 7 bases, leaving 9 bases between them. The CDR3 is made up of 12 amino acids. Germline lookup yields CDR1 SGHTA and CDR2 FQGNSA. The CDR3 here is CASSLDNQPQHF. The CDR3 region has the DNA TGTGCCAGCAGCCTCGACAACCAGCCCCAGCATTTT. The variable domain in full, with the rest retrieved from reference TRBV7-2 and TRBJ1-5, is GAGVSQSPSNKVTEKGKDVELRCDPISGHTALYWYRQSLGQGLEFLIYFQGNSAPDKSGLPSDRFSAERTGGSVSTLTIQRTQQEDSAVYLCASSLDNQPQHFGDGTRLSIL.

The CDR3 bases are TGTGCCAGTAGTAGGGCGGGCAGTGGCTACACCTTC. Translated, it gives CASSRAGSGYTF. The chain employs TRBV19 and TRBJ1-2; D not certain. The germline V gene has CDR1 LNHDA and CDR2 SQIVND (reference sequence). The CDR3 covers 12 residues. V was clipped by 4 bases and J by 7 bases, with 10 bases between them.

This clone has just a few counts. The CDR3 DNA is TGTGCCAGCAGCTTGAGATCGACCGGGACAGGGAGTAGAGGCTATGGCTACACCTTC. Translated, it gives CASSLRSTGTGSRGYGYTF. The chain couples TRBV7-9 to TRBJ1-2, with 9 bases fitting TRBD1. CDR3 length equals 19 residues. Germline V CDR1 and CDR2: SEHNR, FQNEAQ (reference sequence). Trimming cost V 3 bases and J 4 bases; bases outside gene matches: 18.

The rearrangement links TRBV5-4 to TRBJ1-2; TRBD1 matches 9 bases. This CDR3 comprises 16 residues. Per the germline V gene, CDR1 is SGHNT and CDR2 is YYREEE (reference sequence). J gave up 7 bases and V 5 bases, and 15 bases lay outside the gene matches. The CDR3 sequence is CASSLRWTGASGGYTF. For the CDR3, the DNA is TGTGCCAGCAGTTTACGATGGACAGGGGCTAGCGGTGGCTACACCTTC. Drawing the rest from reference TRBV5-4 and TRBJ1-2, the complete variable domain is ETGVTQSPTHLIKTRGQQVTLRCSSQSGHNTVSWYQQALGQGPQFIFQYYREEENGRGNFPPRFSGLQFPNYSSELNVNALELDDSALYLCASSLRWTGASGGYTFGSGTRLTVV.

In this sample, this clone turned up once. The chain combines TRBV5-8 with TRBJ1-6; TRBD1 matches at 9 bases. The V segment lost 4 bases and the J segment 0 bases; nucleotides outside the gene matches: 11. The CDR3 contains 19 residues. The germline CDR1 and CDR2 sequences are SGHTS and YDEGEE. In DNA, the CDR3 is TGTGCCAGCAGCAGGCGTCCGGGGACAGGGAGCTCCTATAATTCACCCCTCCACTTT. Translating it yields CASSRRPGTGSSYNSPLHF.

This rearrangement joins TRBV11-2 to TRBJ1-2; D gene unclear. CDR1 is SGHAT, CDR2 FQNNGV, per germline. V lost 5 bases and J 8 bases, leaving 15 bases between the germline ends. CDR3 size: 13 residues. The CDR3 DNA follows: TGTGCCAGCAGCCCCCGGGGAGATTGGGGCTACACCTTC. As protein: CASSPRGDWGYTF.

The rearrangement links TRBV19 to TRBJ2-1; D gene uncertain. The germline V and J ends were trimmed by 2 bases and 9 bases, with 11 bases remaining between them. The CDR3 is 13 residues long. Germline assignment: CDR1 LNHDA and CDR2 SQIVND (reference sequence). The CDR3 DNA is TGTGCCAGTAGTATAAGAGGAGTTGGTGAGCAGTTCTTC. This encodes CASSIRGVGEQFF.

The chain joins TRBV7-8 to TRBJ2-5, with TRBD2 matching 11 bases. Trimming at V came to 3 bases and at J to 5 bases, leaving 8 bases not matched to a gene. From germline, CDR1 is SGHVS and CDR2 FQNEAQ. This CDR3 region has 16 residues. The CDR3: CASSFSSSGRRETQYF. CDR3 DNA: TGTGCCAGCAGCTTTTCGTCTAGCGGGAGGAGGGAGACCCAGTACTTC.

The chain combines TRBV6-1 with TRBJ2-1, with TRBD2 identical over 9 bases. Germline CDR1 and CDR2: MNHNS and SASEGT. The V gene end was trimmed by 2 bases and the J gene end by 9 bases; junction bases not matched to a gene: 14. The CDR3 has 17 residues. Here the CDR3 reads CASSEIERGDPVGEQFF. The CDR3 DNA follows: TGTGCCAGCAGTGAAATCGAGCGGGGGGACCCGGTGGGTGAGCAGTTCTTC.

The J gene is TRBJ1-5, the V gene TRBV2; 7 positions match TRBD1. Germline V CDR1 and CDR2: SNHLY, FYNNEI. V lost 1 base, J lost 5 bases, and 8 bases stayed unmatched. This CDR3 is built from 16 residues. The CDR3 spells CASSEDFRTGYQPQHF. The CDR3, as DNA: TGTGCCAGCAGTGAAGATTTTAGGACAGGTTATCAGCCCCAGCATTTT.

V usage is TRBV27 and J usage is TRBJ2-3; possible D gene TRBD2, 5 bases. CDR1 MNHEY and CDR2 SMNVEV come from the germline V gene (reference sequence). V dropped 2 bases and J dropped 6 bases, with 12 bases sitting between them. This CDR3 contains 14 residues. The CDR3 loop is CASSLGRVSDTQYF. CDR3 nucleotide sequence: TGTGCCAGCAGTTTAGGGCGGGTTTCCGATACGCAGTATTTT.

The chain carries TRBV6-2 or TRBV6-3 and TRBJ2-7; 8 bases are a match to TRBD1. The CDR3 contains 13 residues. J was trimmed by 12 bases and V by 2 bases; bases with no gene match: 9. The germline gives CDR1 MNHEY, CDR2 SVGEGT. In DNA form, the CDR3 reads TGTGCCAGCAGTTACCCAGGGGGCGGAGTACCGTACTTC. This codes for CASSYPGGGVPYF.

The rearrangement joins TRBV11-2 to TRBJ2-7; 10 bases agree with TRBD1. The J segment lost 5 bases and the V segment lost 6 bases, leaving 13 bases of the junction unmatched. Germline CDR1 and CDR2: SGHAT and FQNNGV. The CDR3 is made up of 16 amino acids. DNA for the CDR3: TGTGCCAGCAGTCGTACGACGGGACAGGGGATCGACGAGCAGTACTTC. It translates to CASSRTTGQGIDEQYF.

The rearrangement links TRBV7-2 to TRBJ1-2, with TRBD1 matching over 7 bases. This CDR3 is 15 amino acids long. Germline-derived CDR1 and CDR2 are SGHTA and FQGNSA. V lost 4 bases and J lost 5; bases outside the gene matches: 10. CDR3 amino acids: CASSSIGQVRYGYTF. CDR3 in DNA: TGTGCCAGCAGCTCCATCGGACAGGTTCGATATGGCTACACCTTC.